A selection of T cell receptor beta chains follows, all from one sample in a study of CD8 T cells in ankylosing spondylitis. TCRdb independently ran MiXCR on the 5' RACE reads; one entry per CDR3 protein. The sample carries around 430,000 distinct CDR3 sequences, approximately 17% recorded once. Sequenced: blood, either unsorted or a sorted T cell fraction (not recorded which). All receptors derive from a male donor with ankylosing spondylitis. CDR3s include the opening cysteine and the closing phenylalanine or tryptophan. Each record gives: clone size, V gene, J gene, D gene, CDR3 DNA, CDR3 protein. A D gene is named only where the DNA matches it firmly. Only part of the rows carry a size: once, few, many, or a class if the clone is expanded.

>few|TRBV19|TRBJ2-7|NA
TGTGCCAGTAGCCCCCCAGGGGTCGGTGAGCAGTACTTC
CASSPPGVGEQYF
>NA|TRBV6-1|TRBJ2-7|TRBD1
TGTGCCAGCAACCGGGACAGGACCTACGAGCAGTACTTC
CASNRDRTYEQYF
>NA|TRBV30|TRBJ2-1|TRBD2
TGTGCCTGGAGTAGATCACTAGCGGTGAACAATGAGCAGTTCTTC
CAWSRSLAVNNEQFF
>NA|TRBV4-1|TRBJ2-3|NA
TGCGCCAGCAGCCAGAGCGGGTTCACAGATACGCAGTATTTT
CASSQSGFTDTQYF
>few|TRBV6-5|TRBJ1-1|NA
TGTGCCAGCAGGGGTCCAGACACTGAAGCTTTCTTT
CASRGPDTEAFF
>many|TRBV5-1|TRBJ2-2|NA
TGCGCCAGCGGAGTGGGGGATGACACCGGGGAGCTGTTTTTT
CASGVGDDTGELFF
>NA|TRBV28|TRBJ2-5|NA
TGTGCCAGCAGTTTATTCCTACAAGAGACCCAGTACTTC
CASSLFLQETQYF
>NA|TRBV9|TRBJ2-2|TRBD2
TGTGCCAGCAGCGTAGGCAGGCGGGGGGCGAACACCGGGGAGCTGTTTTTT
CASSVGRRGANTGELFF
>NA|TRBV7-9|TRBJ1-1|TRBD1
TGTGCCAGCAGCCACCCGGGACAGGGTACTGAAGCTTTCTTT
CASSHPGQGTEAFF
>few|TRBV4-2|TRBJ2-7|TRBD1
TGTGCCAGCAGCCGAGAAGCCTATACAGGGGGCGCATCCTACGAGCAGTACTTC
CASSREAYTGGASYEQYF
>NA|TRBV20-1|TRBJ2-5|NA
TGCAGTGCCCTGAGTCCCCGGAGCAGTAGACAAGAGACCCAGTACTTC
CSALSPRSSRQETQYF
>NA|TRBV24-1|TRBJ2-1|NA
TGTGCCACCAGTGATCACCGGGACTCTAGCTCCAATGAGCAGTTCTTC
CATSDHRDSSSNEQFF